One and the same sample provided the 27 T cell receptor beta chains below, sequenced in a study of blood T cell repertoires in COVID-19. Profiled with immunoSEQ multiplex PCR; TCRdb holds only in-frame clones, not every one. The table has around 250,000 clones, about 90% seen once. The sequenced sample was PBMCs or T cells enriched from blood (not recorded which). These receptors all stem from a human donor in a cohort exposed to, infected with or recovered from COVID-19 (not recorded which). The donor label of this sample is uncertain.

The rearrangement links TRBV2 to TRBJ1-2; D is perhaps TRBD1 (5 bases). Germline-derived CDR1 and CDR2 are SNHLY and FYNNEI. The CDR3 is 14 residues long. Trimming removed 6 bases from V and 4 bases from J, with 15 bases in between. CDR3 protein: CASSLSRVTYGYTF. For the CDR3, the DNA is TGTGCCAGCAGCCTCAGCAGGGTTACCTATGGCTACACCTTC. Combining the CDR3 with reference TRBV2 and TRBJ1-2 gives the whole variable domain EPEVTQTPSHQVTQMGQEVILRCVPISNHLYFYWYRQILGQKVEFLVSFYNNEISEKSEIFDDQFSVERPDGSNFTLKIRSTKLEDSAMYFCASSLSRVTYGYTFGSGTRLTVV.

The V and J genes are TRBV6-6 and TRBJ2-5, with TRBD1 as a possible D gene (6 bases). The V end lost 7 bases, the J end lost 1 base, and 13 bases lay between the germline ends. The CDR3 runs 14 residues. Germline V gives CDR1 MNHNY, CDR2 SVGAGI (reference sequence). Here the CDR3 reads CASTPTGSQETQYF. The DNA of the CDR3 is TGTGCCAGCACCCCGACAGGCTCCCAAGAGACCCAGTACTTC.

Worth noting for this clone: Other DNA sequences of this sample code for an identical CDR3. This chain connects TRBV12-5 to TRBJ1-2; a weak D match, TRBD1 (5 bases). The CDR3 spans 13 residues. Germline CDR1 and CDR2: LGHNT and FRNRAP. Trimming left V 2 bases short and J 5 bases short, with 9 bases between. The CDR3 loop reads CASGLLTGYGYTF. The CDR3 nucleotides are TGTGCTAGTGGTTTGCTAACAGGATATGGCTACACCTTC.

J is TRBJ2-7 and V is TRBV10-2, with D possibly being TRBD2 (6 bases). This CDR3 is built from 15 residues. V was cut by 1 base and J by 0 bases, with 10 bases left in between. CDR1 and CDR2 from the germline V gene are WSHSY and SAAADI. As DNA, the CDR3 is TGCGCCAGCAGTGAGTTGGACGGGGGCTCCTACGAGCAGTACTTC. Protein sequence: CASSELDGGSYEQYF.

The rearrangement joins TRBV5-6 to TRBJ2-5; 11 positions agree with TRBD2. This CDR3 is 18 amino acids long. Trimming cost V 2 bases and J 2 bases; bases outside gene matches: 11. CDR1 and CDR2 (germline): SGHDT, YYEEEE. The CDR3 region is CASSLGLAGGPDQETQYF. CDR3 in DNA: TGTGCCAGCAGCTTAGGATTAGCGGGGGGGCCGGATCAAGAGACCCAGTACTTC.

This clone showed up just once. V gene TRBV5-4 combines with J gene TRBJ2-4; TRBD1 aligns across 9 bases. This CDR3 is built from 18 residues. With V trimmed by 3 bases and J by 6 bases, 16 bases remained unmatched. CDR1 and CDR2 from the germline V gene are SGHNT and YYREEE (reference sequence). The chain's CDR3 is CASSSPGQGSPKGNIQYF. CDR3 coding DNA: TGTGCCAGCAGCTCTCCGGGACAGGGAAGCCCTAAAGGAAACATTCAGTACTTC.

The chain uses TRBV10-1 and TRBJ2-3; TRBD2 is a possible D gene (5 bases). CDR3 size: 14 residues. Trimming left V 3 bases short and J 3 bases short, with 10 bases between. Germline CDR1 WNHNN, CDR2 SYGVQD (reference sequence). Written as DNA, the CDR3 is TGCGCCAGCAGTGACCCCTCGGGAACAGATACGCAGTATTTT. This sequence encodes CASSDPSGTDTQYF.

The rearrangement uses TRBV12-3 or TRBV12-4 and TRBJ2-1; 8 bases fit TRBD2. This CDR3 has 13 residues. Germline trimming cut 8 bases from V and 6 bases from J; bases unmatched to any gene: 6. CDR3 DNA: TGTGCCAGCGAGGCTAGCGGGCTCAATGAGCAGTTCTTC. Translated, it gives CASEASGLNEQFF.

The chain employs TRBV6-5 and TRBJ1-1; 9 bases map to TRBD1. Germline CDR1 reads MNHEY; CDR2 reads SVGAGI. This CDR3 is built from 14 residues. V was pared by 6 bases and J by 9 bases, with 11 bases of the junction left unmatched. CDR3 sequence reads: CASSSPGQGTKAFF. CDR3 bases: TGTGCCAGCAGCTCTCCGGGACAGGGTACGAAAGCTTTCTTT.

The V gene is TRBV18, the J gene TRBJ1-4; 8 positions match TRBD1. CDR3 length: 15 residues. With V trimmed by 3 bases and J by 5 bases, 5 bases remained unmatched. CDR1 KGHSH and CDR2 LQKENI come from the germline V gene. In nucleotides, the CDR3 is TGTGCCAGCTCACCCAGGACAGGGAAAAATGAAAAACTGTTTTTT. This codes for CASSPRTGKNEKLFF.

The V and J genes are TRBV18 and TRBJ1-2; maybe TRBD1 (5 bases). V lost 6 bases and J lost 0, with 20 bases in between. The CDR3 spans 17 residues. Germline lookup yields CDR1 KGHSH and CDR2 LQKENI. The CDR3, as DNA: TGTGCCAGCTCGTACTTACGGGGGGAGACTGCTAACTATGGCTACACCTTC. This sequence encodes CASSYLRGETANYGYTF.

The V call is TRBV5-4, the J call TRBJ1-2; no clear D. CDR3 length equals 14 residues. Per the germline V gene, CDR1 is SGHNT and CDR2 is YYREEE (reference sequence). V lost 0 bases, J lost 4 bases, and 10 bases lay in between. The DNA for the CDR3 is TGTGCCAGCAGCTTGGATCAGATCTCCTATGGCTACACCTTC. This encodes CASSLDQISYGYTF.

This sequence joins TRBV5-1 and TRBJ2-2, with D perhaps matching TRBD1 (5 bases). The ends were cut back, 0 bases at V and 4 bases at J, with 16 bases in the middle. The CDR3 loop spans 17 amino acids. From germline, CDR1 is SGHRS and CDR2 YFSETQ. CDR3 region: CASSLAPAGRSTGELFF. The CDR3 DNA reads as TGCGCCAGCAGCTTGGCCCCGGCAGGGCGGAGCACCGGGGAGCTGTTTTTT.

J is TRBJ1-2 and V is TRBV30; D is undetermined. Trimming cost V 5 bases and J 7 bases, with 11 bases left between them. CDR1 GTSNPN and CDR2 SVGIG come from the germline V gene (reference sequence). This CDR3 spans 11 amino acids. The CDR3 nucleotides read TGTGCCTGGGGTGGTGTCGGTGGCTACACCTTC. Protein product: CAWGGVGGYTF.

The rearrangement uses TRBV27 and TRBJ2-3, with 12 bases fitting TRBD2. V was clipped by 5 bases and J by 0 bases; unmatched bases: 3. The CDR3 consists of 16 residues. Germline V CDR1 and CDR2: MNHEY, SMNVEV (reference sequence). The DNA of the CDR3 is TGTGCCAGCAGTCCACTAGCGGGGGGAAGCACAGATACGCAGTATTTT. Its protein is CASSPLAGGSTDTQYF.

The chain employs TRBV5-4 and TRBJ1-2, with D perhaps matching TRBD1 (6 bases). Germline CDR1 is SGHNT and CDR2 is YYREEE (reference sequence). V gave up 4 bases and J gave up 2 bases, with 18 bases separating them. The CDR3 length is 16 residues. The CDR3 DNA sequence: TGTGCCAGCAGCATATTCCAACAGGGACCCAACTATGGCTACACCTTC. The encoded protein is CASSIFQQGPNYGYTF.

The chain has TRBV18 and TRBJ2-1; TRBD1 matches 7 bases. In germline, CDR1 is KGHSH, CDR2 LQKENI. The length of the CDR3 is 13 residues. Losses at the gene ends were 3 bases for V and 10 bases for J; bases not matched to a gene: 6. In DNA form, the CDR3 reads TGTGCCAGCTCACCGGCACAGGGGAACGAGCAGTTCTTC. Its protein is CASSPAQGNEQFF.

V and J are TRBV4-3 and TRBJ1-1; 7 positions match TRBD1. The CDR3 runs to 15 residues. CDR1 is LGHNA, CDR2 YSLEER, per germline. Unmatched junction bases numbered 6, after V lost 0 bases and J lost 5 bases. In nucleotides, the CDR3 is TGCGCCAGCAGCCAAGAGTGGAGGGGGCGAACTGAAGCTTTCTTT. Protein: CASSQEWRGRTEAFF.

CDR3 residues: CASTPFPGGRNTIYF. The CDR3, as DNA: TGTGCCAGCACTCCTTTCCCCGGGGGGAGAAACACCATATATTTT. The rearrangement joins TRBV7-9 to TRBJ1-3; D possibly corresponds to TRBD1 (5 bases). Germline V lookup: CDR1 SEHNR, CDR2 FQNEAQ (reference sequence). With 7 bases removed from V and 5 bases from J, the gap between germline ends came to 18 bases. This CDR3 spans 15 amino acids. The whole variable domain, remainder taken from reference TRBV7-9 and TRBJ1-3, is DTGVSQNPRHKITKRGQNVTFRCDPISEHNRLYWYRQTLGQGPEFLTYFQNEAQLEKSRLLSDRFSAERPKGSFSTLEIQRTEQGDSAMYLCASTPFPGGRNTIYFGEGSWLTVV.

The chain is built from TRBV6-5 and TRBJ2-5; a weak D match, TRBD2 (5 bases). The CDR3 spans 13 residues. V was cut by 6 bases and J by 4 bases, with 12 bases left in between. The germline V gene has CDR1 MNHEY and CDR2 SVGAGI. CDR3 coding DNA: TGTGCCAGCAGCCTGAGCGGCCCAGAGACCCAGTACTTC. This sequence encodes CASSLSGPETQYF.

The count of this clone is one. The chain uses TRBV10-1 and TRBJ2-1, with TRBD2 as a possible D gene (7 bases). Germline V gives CDR1 WNHNN, CDR2 SYGVQD (reference sequence). CDR3 length: 12 residues. V was trimmed by 5 bases and J by 6 bases, leaving 8 bases between them. The CDR3 nucleotides read TGCGCCAGCAGTAGGGGGGGCAATGAGCAGTTCTTC. Protein: CASSRGGNEQFF.

The chain couples TRBV19 to TRBJ1-4; 7 bases are a match to TRBD1. The CDR3 runs 15 residues. From germline, CDR1 is LNHDA and CDR2 SQIVND (reference sequence). Trimming at V came to 4 bases and at J to 6 bases, leaving 8 bases not matched to a gene. The CDR3 DNA sequence: TGTGCCAGTAGTACCCTAGGACAGGCCGATGAAAAACTGTTTTTT. Its translation: CASSTLGQADEKLFF.

The V gene is TRBV5-5, the J gene TRBJ2-7; 8 bases align to TRBD1. In germline, CDR1 is SGHKS, CDR2 YYEKEE (reference sequence). CDR3 length: 15 amino acids. V shed 4 bases, J shed 3 bases, and the junction held 9 bases outside the gene matches. The CDR3 protein is CASSLNDRGFYEQYF. CDR3 sequence (DNA): TGTGCCAGCAGCCTTAATGACAGGGGTTTCTACGAGCAGTACTTC. Drawing the rest from reference TRBV5-5 and TRBJ2-7, the complete variable domain is DAGVTQSPTHLIKTRGQQVTLRCSPISGHKSVSWYQQVLGQGPQFIFQYYEKEERGRGNFPDRFSARQFPNYSSELNVNALLLGDSALYLCASSLNDRGFYEQYFGPGTRLTVT.

V gene TRBV19 combines with J gene TRBJ1-6; D is possibly TRBD1 (5 bases). V was shortened by 7 bases and J by 13 bases, with 20 bases between the two germline ends. The V gene's germline CDR1 is LNHDA and CDR2 SQIVND (reference sequence). The CDR3 sequence is 14 residues long. CDR3 sequence reads: CASTSTAGPGPLHF. In nucleotides, the CDR3 is TGTGCCAGTACCTCCACAGCGGGGCCCGGGCCCCTCCACTTT.

The chain recombines TRBV4-3 with TRBJ2-5; TRBD2 agrees at 9 bases. CDR3 length equals 17 residues. The V and J ends lost 1 base and 4 bases, in that order; junction bases with no gene match: 10. Germline V lookup: CDR1 LGHNA, CDR2 YSLEER. The CDR3 loop reads CASSQVPAGGPGETQYF. In DNA form, the CDR3 reads TGCGCCAGCAGCCAAGTACCCGCGGGGGGGCCGGGAGAGACCCAGTACTTC.

The chain joins TRBV15 to TRBJ2-5; the D is unclear. The germline CDR1 and CDR2 sequences are LNHNV and YYDKDF (reference sequence). The CDR3 is 13 residues long. V was shortened by 3 bases and J by 2 bases, with 7 bases between the two germline ends. The CDR3 DNA reads TGTGCCACCAGCAGCCAGCGACAAGAGACCCAGTACTTC. Protein product: CATSSQRQETQYF.

The rearrangement uses TRBV5-1 and TRBJ1-3; TRBD1 might be the D (6 bases). CDR1 and CDR2 from the germline V gene are SGHRS and YFSETQ. The CDR3 is made up of 15 amino acids. The germline V and J ends were trimmed by 4 bases and 1 base, with 12 bases remaining between them. This CDR3 is CASSPQGMSGNTIYF. As DNA, the CDR3 is TGCGCCAGCAGCCCCCAGGGGATGTCTGGAAACACCATATATTTT. Together with reference TRBV5-1 and TRBJ1-3, the CDR3 gives the full variable domain: KAGVTQTPRYLIKTRGQQVTLSCSPISGHRSVSWYQQTPGQGLQFLFEYFSETQRNKGNFPGRFSGRQFSNSRSEMNVSTLELGDSALYLCASSPQGMSGNTIYFGEGSWLTVV.